These 19 T cell receptor beta chains share one sample of origin, sequenced in a study of T cells in localized non-small cell lung cancer. Repertoires were generated with immunoSEQ multiplex PCR, while TCRdb's copy carries only in-frame clones and drops some. The data hold 30,000 to 40,000 clones, with 90% observed a single time. Sequencing used peripheral blood, obtained before any cancer treatment. These receptors all come from a man between 40 and 69 years old with stage I lung adenocarcinoma.

The chain recombines TRBV12-5 with TRBJ1-2; D ambiguous. Trimming shortened V by 5 bases and J by 5 bases, and 6 bases separated the two germline ends. Germline loops: CDR1 LGHNT, CDR2 FRNRAP. The CDR3 consists of 11 residues. CDR3 in amino acids: CASGPLYGYTF. The DNA of the CDR3 is TGTGCTAGTGGTCCCCTTTATGGCTACACCTTC.

This chain joins TRBV27 and TRBJ2-1; D might be TRBD2 (5 bases). The CDR3 consists of 14 residues. V was trimmed by 2 bases and J by 0 bases, leaving 5 bases between them. CDR1 MNHEY and CDR2 SMNVEV come from the germline V gene (reference sequence). CDR3 nucleotide sequence: TGTGCCAGCAGTTTAGGGAGCTCCTACAATGAGCAGTTCTTC. It translates to CASSLGSSYNEQFF.

The V gene is TRBV30, the J gene TRBJ1-2, with D possibly matching TRBD1 (6 bases). The germline CDR1 and CDR2 sequences are GTSNPN and SVGIG (reference sequence). Trimming removed 3 bases at V and 4 bases at J, with 18 bases between. CDR3 length equals 15 residues. As DNA, the CDR3 is TGTGCCTGGAGAGGAGGCGGGGGGCTCGGCTATGGCTACACCTTC. This gives the protein CAWRGGGGLGYGYTF.

The CDR3 is CASSLNAGMDYGYTF. As DNA, the CDR3 is TGTGCCAGCAGCTTAAATGCAGGGATGGACTATGGCTACACCTTC. This rearrangement joins TRBV7-6 to TRBJ1-2; the D gene is possibly TRBD1 (5 bases). Germline V gene lookup returns CDR1 SGHVS and CDR2 FNYEAQ. The CDR3 is 15 residues long. V lost 2 bases to trimming and J lost 3 bases, with 13 bases between them.

The DNA for the CDR3 is TGTGCCAGCAGCCCCCGGACAGGGGGGGACACTGAAGCTTTCTTT. Translation gives CASSPRTGGDTEAFF. The rearrangement uses TRBV9 and TRBJ1-1; 10 bases fit TRBD1. The CDR3 runs to 15 residues. Germline-derived CDR1 and CDR2 are SGDLS and YYNGEE. V was pared by 4 bases and J by 3 bases, with 6 bases of the junction left unmatched.

The chain recombines TRBV2 with TRBJ1-2; 10 nucleotides align to TRBD1. The germline CDR1 and CDR2 sequences are SNHLY and FYNNEI. The V and J ends lost 6 bases and 6 bases, in that order; junction bases with no gene match: 4. The CDR3 covers 13 residues. CDR3 in DNA: TGTGCCAGCAGGGGGACAGGGGCGGATGGCTACACCTTC. Translated, it gives CASRGTGADGYTF.

This sequence joins TRBV11-1 and TRBJ1-1; D gene unclear. The CDR3 spans 15 residues. The germline gives CDR1 SGHAT, CDR2 FQDESV (reference sequence). Trimming pared 4 bases from V and 1 base from J, leaving 13 bases between. CDR3 nucleotides: TGTGCCAGCAGCTCGACGTCCGTACCGAACACTGAAGCTTTCTTT. It specifies CASSSTSVPNTEAFF.

This chain links TRBV6-1 with TRBJ2-3; D possibly matches TRBD1 or TRBD2 (6 bases each). The germline V gene has CDR1 MNHNS and CDR2 SASEGT. V was shortened by 4 bases and J by 4 bases, with 15 bases between the two germline ends. The CDR3 has 15 amino acids. The CDR3 sequence: CASSGSAEGADTQYF. The CDR3 nucleotides are TGTGCCAGCAGTGGGAGCGCGGAGGGGGCAGATACGCAGTATTTT.

The rearrangement links TRBV6-5 to TRBJ2-2, with 11 positions matching TRBD2. Germline V gives CDR1 MNHEY, CDR2 SVGAGI. Trimming cost V 2 bases and J 6 bases; bases outside gene matches: 5. The CDR3 spans 16 residues. The CDR3, as DNA: TGTGCCAGCAGTTACGGACTAGCGGGCGGCCCCGGGGAGCTGTTTTTT. Amino acids: CASSYGLAGGPGELFF.

The CDR3, as DNA: TGTGCCAGCCAAGGCGGCCTCTCTGGAAACACCATATATTTT. It yields the protein CASQGGLSGNTIYF. The chain employs TRBV6-1 and TRBJ1-3, with D uncertain. The CDR3 is 14 residues long. Germline-derived CDR1 and CDR2 are MNHNS and SASEGT. V shed 8 bases and J shed 0 bases, with 11 bases lying between them.

This clone showed up just a few times. The chain is built from TRBV9 and TRBJ2-7; 7 nucleotides agree with TRBD1. CDR1 SGDLS and CDR2 YYNGEE come from the germline V gene. CDR3 size: 15 residues. The junction had 8 bases not matched to a gene; V was cut back by 4 bases and J by 1 base. CDR3 sequence (DNA): TGTGCCAGCAGCCCAACAGGGGAGAATTCCTACGAGCAGTACTTC. Protein: CASSPTGENSYEQYF.

The rearrangement joins TRBV18 to TRBJ1-2; 9 bases line up with TRBD1. J lost 3 bases, V lost 6 bases, and 5 bases had no gene match. The CDR3 consists of 14 residues. CDR1 is KGHSH and CDR2 is LQKENI in the germline V gene. In nucleotides, the CDR3 is TGTGCCAGCTCCGGACAGGGGACTTACTATGGCTACACCTTC. Translated: CASSGQGTYYGYTF.

This chain connects TRBV27 to TRBJ1-2; TRBD1 aligns across 8 bases. V was pared by 2 bases and J by 4 bases, with 0 bases of the junction left unmatched. The CDR3 runs 13 residues. Germline loops: CDR1 MNHEY, CDR2 SMNVEV (reference sequence). The CDR3 reads CASSLGTGYGYTF. The CDR3 DNA reads as TGTGCCAGCAGTTTAGGGACAGGCTATGGCTACACCTTC.

V usage is TRBV19 and J usage is TRBJ2-5; no clear D gene. With 3 bases removed from V and 7 bases from J, the gap between germline ends came to 18 bases. Germline V gene data show CDR1 as LNHDA and CDR2 as SQIVND (reference sequence). The CDR3 contains 15 residues. This CDR3 reads CASSIGLVEGSTQYF. CDR3 nucleotides: TGTGCCAGTAGTATCGGATTGGTAGAAGGGTCGACCCAGTACTTC.

This chain links TRBV5-1 with TRBJ2-1; D call uncertain. This CDR3 contains 14 residues. V was cut by 0 bases and J by 9 bases, with 13 bases left in between. Germline V CDR1 and CDR2: SGHRS, YFSETQ. The CDR3 DNA is TGCGCCAGCAGCTTGGCCGTCCAGGCGGTTGAGCAGTTCTTC. Translated: CASSLAVQAVEQFF.

The chain recombines TRBV7-2 with TRBJ2-7; D is ambiguous. Germline V gene sequence: CDR1 SGHTA, CDR2 FQGNSA. CDR3 length: 13 residues. V was cut by 5 bases and J by 2 bases, with 10 bases left in between. The CDR3 here is CASSPSATYEQYF. CDR3 in DNA: TGTGCCAGCAGCCCTTCCGCCACCTACGAGCAGTACTTC.

The gene calls are TRBV30 and TRBJ1-1; no clear D. V lost 0 bases to trimming and J lost 2 bases, with 13 bases between them. CDR1 is GTSNPN, CDR2 SVGIG, per germline (reference sequence). This CDR3 spans 15 amino acids. CDR3 in amino acids: CAWSVFGVSNTEAFF. The CDR3 DNA reads as TGTGCCTGGAGTGTATTTGGGGTCTCCAACACTGAAGCTTTCTTT.

This clone has a handful of counts. The chain employs TRBV2 and TRBJ1-5; the D is unclear. V shed 1 base and J shed 1 base, with 5 bases lying between them. CDR3 length: 14 amino acids. CDR1 SNHLY and CDR2 FYNNEI come from the germline V gene. The CDR3 DNA is TGTGCCAGCAGTGAAGATAACAGCAATCAGCCCCAGCATTTT. Translation gives CASSEDNSNQPQHF.

The chain couples TRBV7-6 to TRBJ2-1; 11 bases are shared with TRBD2. The CDR3 spans 15 residues. Germline lookup yields CDR1 SGHVS and CDR2 FNYEAQ. V was pared by 1 base and J by 4 bases, with 0 bases of the junction left unmatched. In DNA form, the CDR3 reads TGTGCCAGCAGCTTAGGACTAGCGGGGTACAATGAGCAGTTCTTC. Translated, it gives CASSLGLAGYNEQFF.